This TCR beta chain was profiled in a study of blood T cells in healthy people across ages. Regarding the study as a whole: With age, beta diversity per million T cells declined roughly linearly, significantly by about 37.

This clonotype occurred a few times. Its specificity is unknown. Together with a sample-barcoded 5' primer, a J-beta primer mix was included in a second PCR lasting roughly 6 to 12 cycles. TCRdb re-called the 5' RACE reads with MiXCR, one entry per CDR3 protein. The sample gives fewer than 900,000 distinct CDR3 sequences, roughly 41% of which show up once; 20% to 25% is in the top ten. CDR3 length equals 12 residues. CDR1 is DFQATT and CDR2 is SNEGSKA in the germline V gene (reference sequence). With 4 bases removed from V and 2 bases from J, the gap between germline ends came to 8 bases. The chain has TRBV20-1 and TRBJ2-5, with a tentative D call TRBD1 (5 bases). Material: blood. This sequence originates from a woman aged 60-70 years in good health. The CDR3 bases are TGCAGTGCTATGACAGCTCAAGAGACCCAGTACTTC. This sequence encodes CSAMTAQETQYF.